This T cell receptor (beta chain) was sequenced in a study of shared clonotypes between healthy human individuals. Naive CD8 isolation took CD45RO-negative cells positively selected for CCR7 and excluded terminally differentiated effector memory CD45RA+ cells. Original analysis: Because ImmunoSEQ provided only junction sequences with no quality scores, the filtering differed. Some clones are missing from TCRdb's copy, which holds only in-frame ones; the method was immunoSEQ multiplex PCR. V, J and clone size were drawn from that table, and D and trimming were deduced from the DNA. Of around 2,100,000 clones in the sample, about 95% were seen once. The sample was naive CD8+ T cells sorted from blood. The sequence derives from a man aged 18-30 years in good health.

Here the CDR3 reads CASSIPGWGPDTQYF. Written as DNA, the CDR3 is TGTGCCAGTAGTATTCCCGGATGGGGTCCAGATACGCAGTATTTT. V usage is TRBV19 and J usage is TRBJ2-3; D not resolved. V shed 3 bases and J shed 4 bases, with 14 bases lying between them. CDR3 length: 15 residues. Germline V gene sequence: CDR1 LNHDA, CDR2 SQIVND (reference sequence). The variable domain in full, completed from reference TRBV19 and TRBJ2-3, reads DGGITQSPKYLFRKEGQNVTLSCEQNLNHDAMYWYRQDPGQGLRLIYYSQIVNDFQKGDIAEGYSVSREKKESFPLTVTSAQKNPTAFYLCASSIPGWGPDTQYFGPGTRLTVL.